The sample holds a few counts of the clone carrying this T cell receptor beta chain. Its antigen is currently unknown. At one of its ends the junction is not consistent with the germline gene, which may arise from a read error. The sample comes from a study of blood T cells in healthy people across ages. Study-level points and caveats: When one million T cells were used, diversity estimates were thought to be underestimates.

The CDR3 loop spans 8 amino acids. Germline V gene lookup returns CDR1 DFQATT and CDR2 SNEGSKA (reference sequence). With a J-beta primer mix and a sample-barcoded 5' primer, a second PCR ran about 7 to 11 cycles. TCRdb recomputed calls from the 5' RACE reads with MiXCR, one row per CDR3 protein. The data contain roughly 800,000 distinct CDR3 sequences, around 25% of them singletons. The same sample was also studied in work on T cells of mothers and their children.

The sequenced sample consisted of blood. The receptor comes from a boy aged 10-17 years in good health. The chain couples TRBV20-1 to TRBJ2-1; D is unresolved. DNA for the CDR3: TGCAGTGCTAGCGGTGGGGTTTTC. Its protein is CSASGGVF.